This record covers a single TCR beta chain. Its target is not known. The V end was cut by 0 bases, the J end by 4 bases, with 5 bases between. The V gene's germline CDR1 is LGHNA and CDR2 YNFKEQ. This CDR3 comprises 13 residues. This sample is part of a study of shared clonotypes between healthy human individuals. Study information: Donors, aged 18 to 49, were two women and three men.

Study results and caveats: The genetic and exposure-history diversity represented was limited by few donors.

Assay: immunoSEQ multiplex PCR; the TCRdb copy retains only in-frame clones and omits some. The sample yields about 550,000 clones, roughly 95% seen once. Positively selected for CCR7, the CD45RO-negative cells used as naive CD8 cells excluded terminally differentiated effector memory CD45RA+ cells. Donors had no recently reported acute infections or vaccinations and were HIV-negative. The chain recombines TRBV4-2 with TRBJ2-3; D uncertain. The sequenced sample was naive CD8+ T cells sorted from blood. The TCR originated in a young woman in good health. This chain's CDR3 is CASSQESPDTQYF. The CDR3 coding sequence is TGTGCCAGCAGCCAAGAATCGCCAGATACGCAGTATTTT.